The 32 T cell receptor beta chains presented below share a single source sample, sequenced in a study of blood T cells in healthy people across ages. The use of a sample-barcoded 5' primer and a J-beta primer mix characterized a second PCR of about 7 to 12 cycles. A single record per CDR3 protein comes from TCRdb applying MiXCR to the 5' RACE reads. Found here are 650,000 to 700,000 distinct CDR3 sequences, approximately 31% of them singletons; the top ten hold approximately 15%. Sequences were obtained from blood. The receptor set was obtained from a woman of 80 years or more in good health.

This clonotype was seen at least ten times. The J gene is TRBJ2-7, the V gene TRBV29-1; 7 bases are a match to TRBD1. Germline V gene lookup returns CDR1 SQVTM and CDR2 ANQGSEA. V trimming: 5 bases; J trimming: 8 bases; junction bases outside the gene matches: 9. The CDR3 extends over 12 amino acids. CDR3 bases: TGCAGCGTTAGATTCCCGGGACAGCAGCAGTACTTC. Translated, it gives CSVRFPGQQQYF.

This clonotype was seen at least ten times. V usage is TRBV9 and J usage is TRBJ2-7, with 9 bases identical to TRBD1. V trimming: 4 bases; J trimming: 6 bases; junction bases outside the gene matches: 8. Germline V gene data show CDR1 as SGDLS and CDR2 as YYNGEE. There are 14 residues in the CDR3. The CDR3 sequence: CASSWRDRASEQYF. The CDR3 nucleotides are TGTGCCAGCAGCTGGAGGGACAGGGCGAGCGAGCAGTACTTC.

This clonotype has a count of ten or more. The CDR3 is CASSLGGQESYEQYF. In DNA form, the CDR3 reads TGCGCCAGCAGCTTGGGAGGACAGGAGTCCTACGAGCAGTACTTC. The chain links TRBV5-1 to TRBJ2-7, with TRBD1 matching 7 bases. V shed 0 bases and J 1 base; nucleotides not matched to a gene: 4. In germline, CDR1 is SGHRS, CDR2 YFSETQ. This CDR3 has 15 amino acids.

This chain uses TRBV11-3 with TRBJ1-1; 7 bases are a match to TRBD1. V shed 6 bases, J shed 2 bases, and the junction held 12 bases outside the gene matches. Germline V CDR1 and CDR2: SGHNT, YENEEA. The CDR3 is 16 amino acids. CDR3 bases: TGTGCCAGCAGTCCACCAGAGGGACAGCTAAACACTGAAGCTTTCTTT. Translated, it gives CASSPPEGQLNTEAFF.

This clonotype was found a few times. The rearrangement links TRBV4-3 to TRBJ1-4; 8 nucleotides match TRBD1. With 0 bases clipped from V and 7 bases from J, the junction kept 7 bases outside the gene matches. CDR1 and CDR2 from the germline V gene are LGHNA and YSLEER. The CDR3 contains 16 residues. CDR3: CASSQDGTGGGEKLFF. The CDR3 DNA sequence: TGCGCCAGCAGCCAAGATGGAACAGGGGGAGGTGAAAAACTGTTTTTT.

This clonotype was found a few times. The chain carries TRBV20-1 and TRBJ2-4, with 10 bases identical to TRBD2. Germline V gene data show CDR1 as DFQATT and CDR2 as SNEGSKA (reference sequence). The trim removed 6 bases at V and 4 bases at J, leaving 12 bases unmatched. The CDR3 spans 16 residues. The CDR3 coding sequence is TGCAGTGCCAGCCATAAGGGACTAGCGTGGAAAAACATTCAGTACTTC. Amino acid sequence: CSASHKGLAWKNIQYF.

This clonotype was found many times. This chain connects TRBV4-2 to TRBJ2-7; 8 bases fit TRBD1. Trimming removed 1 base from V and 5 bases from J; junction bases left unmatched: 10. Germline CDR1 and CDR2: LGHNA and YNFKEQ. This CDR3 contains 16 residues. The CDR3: CASSQAPTGARNEQYF. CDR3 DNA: TGTGCCAGCAGCCAAGCTCCGACAGGGGCGCGGAACGAGCAGTACTTC.

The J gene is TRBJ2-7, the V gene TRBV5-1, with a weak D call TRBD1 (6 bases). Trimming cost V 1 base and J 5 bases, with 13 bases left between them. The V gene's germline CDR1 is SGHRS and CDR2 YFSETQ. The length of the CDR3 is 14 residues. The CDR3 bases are TGCGCCAGCAGCTTGACAGGGTCCGGCGACGAGCAGTACTTC. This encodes CASSLTGSGDEQYF.

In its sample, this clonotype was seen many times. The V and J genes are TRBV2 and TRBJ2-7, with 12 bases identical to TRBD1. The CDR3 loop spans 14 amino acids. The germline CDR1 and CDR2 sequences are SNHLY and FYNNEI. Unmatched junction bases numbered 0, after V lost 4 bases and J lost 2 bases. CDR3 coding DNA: TGTGCCAGCAGTGGGGACAGGGGGCCCTACGAGCAGTACTTC. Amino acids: CASSGDRGPYEQYF.

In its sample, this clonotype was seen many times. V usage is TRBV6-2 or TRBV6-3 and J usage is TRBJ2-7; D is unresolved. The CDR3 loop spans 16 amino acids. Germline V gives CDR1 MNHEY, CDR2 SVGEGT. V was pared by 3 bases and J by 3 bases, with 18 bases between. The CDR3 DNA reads TGTGCCAGCAGTTATTCGTTTAGAAGTACCCTCTACGAGCAGTACTTC. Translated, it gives CASSYSFRSTLYEQYF.

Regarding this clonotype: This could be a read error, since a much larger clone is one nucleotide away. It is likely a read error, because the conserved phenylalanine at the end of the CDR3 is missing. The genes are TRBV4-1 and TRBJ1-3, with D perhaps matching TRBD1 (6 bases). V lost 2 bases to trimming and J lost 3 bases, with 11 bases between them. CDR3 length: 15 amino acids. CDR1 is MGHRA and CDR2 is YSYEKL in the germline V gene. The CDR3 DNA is TGCGCCAGCAGCCAACTAACAGGGAGTGGAAACACCATATATTGT. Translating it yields CASSQLTGSGNTIYC.

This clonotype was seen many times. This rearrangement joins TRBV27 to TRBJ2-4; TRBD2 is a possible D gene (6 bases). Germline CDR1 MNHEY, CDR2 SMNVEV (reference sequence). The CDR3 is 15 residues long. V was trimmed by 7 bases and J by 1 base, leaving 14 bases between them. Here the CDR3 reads CASTGHGGAKNIQYF. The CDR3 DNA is TGTGCCAGCACCGGACACGGAGGGGCCAAAAACATTCAGTACTTC.

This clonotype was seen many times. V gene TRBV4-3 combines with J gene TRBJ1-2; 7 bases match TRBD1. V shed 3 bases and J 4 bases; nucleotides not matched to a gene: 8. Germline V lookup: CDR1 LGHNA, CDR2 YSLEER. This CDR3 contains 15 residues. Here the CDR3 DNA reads TGCGCCAGCAGCCAGGGGGGACAGAGACTCTATGGCTACACCTTC. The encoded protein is CASSQGGQRLYGYTF.

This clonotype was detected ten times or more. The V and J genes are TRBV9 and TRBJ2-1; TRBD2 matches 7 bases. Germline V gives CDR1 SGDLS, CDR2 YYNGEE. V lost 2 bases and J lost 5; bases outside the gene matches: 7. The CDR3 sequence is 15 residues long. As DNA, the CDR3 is TGTGCCAGCAGCGTTGCGGGGGTCCCCCACAATGAGCAGTTCTTC. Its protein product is CASSVAGVPHNEQFF.

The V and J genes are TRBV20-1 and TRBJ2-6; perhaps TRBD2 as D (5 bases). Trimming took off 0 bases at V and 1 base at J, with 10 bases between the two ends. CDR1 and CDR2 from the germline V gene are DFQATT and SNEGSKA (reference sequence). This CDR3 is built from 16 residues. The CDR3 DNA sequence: TGCAGTGCTAGAGAGCTCGGGGTATCTGGGGCCAACGTCCTGACTTTC. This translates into CSARELGVSGANVLTF.

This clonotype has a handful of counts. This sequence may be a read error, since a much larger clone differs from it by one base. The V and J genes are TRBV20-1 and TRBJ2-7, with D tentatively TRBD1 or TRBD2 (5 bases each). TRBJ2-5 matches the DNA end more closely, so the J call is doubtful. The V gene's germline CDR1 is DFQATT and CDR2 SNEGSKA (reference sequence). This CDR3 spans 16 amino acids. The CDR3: CSARDLPGPRGETQYF. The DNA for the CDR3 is TGCAGTGCTAGAGACCTGCCGGGTCCCCGGGGCGAGACCCAGTACTTC.

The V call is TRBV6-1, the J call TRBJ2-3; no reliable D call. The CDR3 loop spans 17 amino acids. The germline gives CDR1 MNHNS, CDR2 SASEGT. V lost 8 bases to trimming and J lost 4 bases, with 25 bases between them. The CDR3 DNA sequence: TGTGCCAGCTCTCCAAGGAATCTGGTGTACTTCTCAGATACGCAGTATTTT. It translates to CASSPRNLVYFSDTQYF.

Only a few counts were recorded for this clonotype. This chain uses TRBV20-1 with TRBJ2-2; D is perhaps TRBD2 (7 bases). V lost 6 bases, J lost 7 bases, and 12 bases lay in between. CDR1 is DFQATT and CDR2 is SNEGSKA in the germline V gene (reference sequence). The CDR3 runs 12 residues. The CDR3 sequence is CSARGGLGELFF. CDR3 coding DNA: TGCAGTGCGAGGGGGGGCCTCGGGGAGCTGTTTTTT.

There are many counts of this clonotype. For the CDR3, the DNA is TGTGCCAGCGCCGCGCCAGGGGACCTTAGACCCCAGCATTTT. Amino acids: CASAAPGDLRPQHF. J is TRBJ1-5 and V is TRBV25-1; tentatively, D is TRBD1 (6 bases). The CDR3 covers 14 residues. Germline V CDR1 and CDR2: MGHDK, SYGVNS. Trimming shortened V by 8 bases and J by 10 bases, and 21 bases separated the two germline ends.

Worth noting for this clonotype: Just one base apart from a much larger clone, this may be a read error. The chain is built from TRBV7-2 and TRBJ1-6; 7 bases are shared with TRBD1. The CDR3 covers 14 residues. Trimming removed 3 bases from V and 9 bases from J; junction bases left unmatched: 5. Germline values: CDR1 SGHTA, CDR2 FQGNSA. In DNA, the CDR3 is TGTGCCAGCAGCTTTGGGACAGTCAGTTCACCCCTCCACTTT. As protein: CASSFGTVSSPLHF.

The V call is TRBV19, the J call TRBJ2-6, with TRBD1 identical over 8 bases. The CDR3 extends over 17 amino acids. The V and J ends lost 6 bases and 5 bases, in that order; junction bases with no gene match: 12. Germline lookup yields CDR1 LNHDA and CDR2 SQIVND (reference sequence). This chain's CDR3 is CASRPGQAQSWANVLTF. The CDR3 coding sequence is TGTGCCAGTAGGCCGGGACAGGCCCAATCATGGGCCAACGTCCTGACTTTC.

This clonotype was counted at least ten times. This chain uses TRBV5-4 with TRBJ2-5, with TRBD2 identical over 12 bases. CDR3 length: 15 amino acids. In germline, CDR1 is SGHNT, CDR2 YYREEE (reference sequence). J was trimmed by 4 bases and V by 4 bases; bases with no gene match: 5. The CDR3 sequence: CASSPRTSGVETQYF. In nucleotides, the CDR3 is TGTGCCAGCAGCCCACGGACTAGCGGGGTAGAGACCCAGTACTTC.

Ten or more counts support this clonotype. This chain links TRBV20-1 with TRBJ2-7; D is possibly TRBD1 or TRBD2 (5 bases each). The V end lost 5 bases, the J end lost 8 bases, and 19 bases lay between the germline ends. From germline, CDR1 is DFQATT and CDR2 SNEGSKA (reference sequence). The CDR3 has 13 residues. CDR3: CSAGRDGTTQQYF. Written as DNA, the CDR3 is TGCAGTGCTGGCCGGGACGGTACTACGCAGCAGTACTTC.

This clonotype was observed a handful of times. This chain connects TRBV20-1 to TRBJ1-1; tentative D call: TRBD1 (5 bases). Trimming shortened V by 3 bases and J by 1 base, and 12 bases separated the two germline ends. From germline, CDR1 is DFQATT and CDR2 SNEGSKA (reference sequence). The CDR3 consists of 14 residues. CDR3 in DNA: TGCAGTGCTAGTCGGCAGGGAGCGAACACTGAAGCTTTCTTT. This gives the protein CSASRQGANTEAFF.

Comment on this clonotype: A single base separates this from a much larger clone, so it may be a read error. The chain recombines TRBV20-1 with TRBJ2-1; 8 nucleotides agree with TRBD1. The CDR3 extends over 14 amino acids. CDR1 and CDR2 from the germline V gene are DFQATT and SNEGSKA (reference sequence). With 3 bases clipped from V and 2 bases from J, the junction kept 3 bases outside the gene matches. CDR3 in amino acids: CSASSDRAYNEQFF. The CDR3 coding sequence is TGCAGTGCTAGTTCGGACAGGGCCTACAATGAGCAGTTCTTC.

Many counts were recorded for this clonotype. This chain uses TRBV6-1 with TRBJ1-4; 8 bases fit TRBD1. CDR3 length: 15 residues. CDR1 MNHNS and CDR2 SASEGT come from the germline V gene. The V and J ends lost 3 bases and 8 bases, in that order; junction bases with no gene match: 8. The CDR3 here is CASSDATGVAEKLFF. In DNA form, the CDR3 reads TGTGCCAGCAGTGACGCGACAGGGGTTGCGGAAAAACTGTTTTTT.

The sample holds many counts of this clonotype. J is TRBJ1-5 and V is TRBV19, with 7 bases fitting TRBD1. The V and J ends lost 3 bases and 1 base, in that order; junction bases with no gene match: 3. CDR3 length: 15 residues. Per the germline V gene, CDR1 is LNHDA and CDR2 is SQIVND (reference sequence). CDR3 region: CASSIGTESNQPQHF. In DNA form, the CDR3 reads TGTGCCAGTAGTATTGGGACAGAGAGCAATCAGCCCCAGCATTTT.

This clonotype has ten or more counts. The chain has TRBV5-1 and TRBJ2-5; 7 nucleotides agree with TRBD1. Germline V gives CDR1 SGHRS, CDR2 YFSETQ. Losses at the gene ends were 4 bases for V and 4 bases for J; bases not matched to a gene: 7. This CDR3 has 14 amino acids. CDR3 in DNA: TGCGCCAGCAGCCAGGACCGACAGGGAGAGACCCAGTACTTC. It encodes CASSQDRQGETQYF.

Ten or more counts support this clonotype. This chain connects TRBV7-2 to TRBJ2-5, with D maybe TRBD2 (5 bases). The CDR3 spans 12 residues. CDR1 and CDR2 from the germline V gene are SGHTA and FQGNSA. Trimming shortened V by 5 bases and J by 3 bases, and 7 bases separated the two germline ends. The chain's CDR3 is CASSPGEETQYF. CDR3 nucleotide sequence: TGTGCCAGCAGCCCCGGGGAAGAGACCCAGTACTTC.

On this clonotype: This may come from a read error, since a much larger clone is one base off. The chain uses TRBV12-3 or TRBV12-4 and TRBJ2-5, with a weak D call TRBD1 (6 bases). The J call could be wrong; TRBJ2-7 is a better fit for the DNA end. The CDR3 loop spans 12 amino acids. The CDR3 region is CASSFGGHEQYF. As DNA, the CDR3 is TGTGCCAGCAGTTTTGGGGGCCACGAGCAGTACTTC.

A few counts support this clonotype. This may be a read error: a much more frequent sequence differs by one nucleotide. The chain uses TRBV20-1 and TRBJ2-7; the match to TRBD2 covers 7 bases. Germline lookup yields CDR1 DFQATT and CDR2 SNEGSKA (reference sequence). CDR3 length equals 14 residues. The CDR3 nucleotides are TGCAGTGCTAGGCCAGCGGGGAACGCCTACGGGCAGTACTTC. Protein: CSARPAGNAYGQYF.

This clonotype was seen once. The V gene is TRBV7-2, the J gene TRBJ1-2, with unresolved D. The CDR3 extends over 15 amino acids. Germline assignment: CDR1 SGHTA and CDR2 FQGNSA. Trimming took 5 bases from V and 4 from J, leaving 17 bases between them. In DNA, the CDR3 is TGTGCCAGCAGCCCCTATGGGGAGGGCAGCTATGGCTACACCTTC. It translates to CASSPYGEGSYGYTF.